This T cell receptor beta chain was profiled in a study of shared clonotypes between healthy human individuals. Here immunoSEQ multiplex PCR was the method, and the copy in TCRdb shows in-frame clones only, minus some. The top ten hold 0.5% to 0.65% of the sample, which has over 850,000 clones, 70% to 80% seen once. The CDR3 is made up of 13 amino acids. J gave up 2 bases and V 5 bases, and 2 bases lay outside the gene matches. The germline V gene has CDR1 SGHVS and CDR2 FQNEAQ. Comments on this clone: This probably arose from a read error, given a far larger clone one base away.

The chain is built from TRBV7-8 and TRBJ2-5, with 7 bases lining up with TRBD1. This TCR was recovered from a man younger than 35 in good health. Some clones in this sample may be carry-over from other donors' samples. The sequencing input was memory CD4+ T cells from PBMCs. Subset of the sample: CD45RA-negative fraction. CDR3 amino acids: CASSQGQQETQYF. The CDR3 region has the DNA TGTGCCAGCAGCCAGGGACAGCAAGAGACCCAGTACTTC.